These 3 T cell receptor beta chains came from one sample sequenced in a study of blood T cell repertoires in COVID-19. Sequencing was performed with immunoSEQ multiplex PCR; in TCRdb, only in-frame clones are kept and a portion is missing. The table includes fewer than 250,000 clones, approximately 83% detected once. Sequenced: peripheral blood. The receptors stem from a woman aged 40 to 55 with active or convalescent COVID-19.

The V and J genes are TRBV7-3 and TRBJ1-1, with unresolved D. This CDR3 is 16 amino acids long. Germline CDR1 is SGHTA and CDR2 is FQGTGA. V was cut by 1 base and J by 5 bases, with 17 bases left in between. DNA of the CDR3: TGTGCCAGCAGCTTAAAGGTTAGGGAAGGAGGGACTGAAGCTTTCTTT. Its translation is CASSLKVREGGTEAFF.

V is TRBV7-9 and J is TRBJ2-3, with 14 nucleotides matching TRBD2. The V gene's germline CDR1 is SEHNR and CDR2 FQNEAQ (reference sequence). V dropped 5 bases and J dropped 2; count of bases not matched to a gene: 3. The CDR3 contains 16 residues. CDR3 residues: CASSRTSGGTTDTQYF. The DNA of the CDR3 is TGTGCCAGCAGCCGGACTAGCGGGGGGACCACAGATACGCAGTATTTT. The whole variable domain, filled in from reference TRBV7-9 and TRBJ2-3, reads DTGVSQNPRHKITKRGQNVTFRCDPISEHNRLYWYRQTLGQGPEFLTYFQNEAQLEKSRLLSDRFSAERPKGSFSTLEIQRTEQGDSAMYLCASSRTSGGTTDTQYFGPGTRLTVL.

The CDR3 DNA reads TGTGCCAGTAGTATAGCCGGGACAGGGGGCTACGAGCAGTACTTC. This sequence encodes CASSIAGTGGYEQYF. The chain employs TRBV19 and TRBJ2-7, with TRBD1 matching 11 bases. Looked up from germline, CDR1 is LNHDA and CDR2 is SQIVND (reference sequence). The CDR3 consists of 15 residues. J gave up 3 bases and V 1 base, and 2 bases lay outside the gene matches.